This is a list of T cell receptor beta chains from one sample in a study of CXCR3-negative and CXCR3-positive naive CD8 T cells. TCRdb re-called the 5' RACE reads and gives one entry per CDR3 protein, without DNA. Its listing shows about 150,000 distinct CDR3 sequences. Material: naive CXCR3+ CD8+ T cells from blood. These receptors were obtained from a human donor in good health. Some clones in this sample may be carry-over from other donors' samples. Both conserved end residues are part of each CDR3.

V	length	J	CDR3
TRBV10-3	13	TRBJ2-7	CAISDRGKDEQYF
TRBV4-1	17	TRBJ2-7	CASSQGSLRVGYDEQYF
TRBV4-1	13	TRBJ2-7	CASSPTDAPEQYF
TRBV12-3/TRBV12-4	13	TRBJ2-1	CATLRTEYNEQFF
TRBV4-1	13	TRBJ2-3	CASSDGPTDTQYF
TRBV7-9	16	TRBJ2-1	CASSPKVWGADNEQFF
TRBV7-9	18	TRBJ2-1	CASSLAGLAGESYNEQFF
TRBV19	14	TRBJ2-4	CASSGRDSENIQYF
TRBV29-1	11	TRBJ2-3	CSGSEWDTQYF
TRBV9	15	TRBJ2-3	CASSSTPSGTDTQYF
TRBV15	12	TRBJ2-2	CATSIVTGELFF
TRBV29-1	11	TRBJ2-7	CSVVTIYEQYF
TRBV21-1	17	TRBJ1-5	CASSKTVSGTSNQPQHF
TRBV25-1	14	TRBJ2-7	CASSESATGTVQYF
TRBV7-9	13	TRBJ2-3	CASSLAAALTQYF
TRBV6-5	13	TRBJ1-1	CASSYGESTEAFF
TRBV5-6	14	TRBJ2-1	CASSSSGEYNEQFF
TRBV28	13	TRBJ1-5	CASTGQAYQPQHF
TRBV12-3/TRBV12-4	15	TRBJ2-2	CASSFGGRATGELFF
TRBV11-2	13	TRBJ2-1	CASSLVGGGEQFF
TRBV29-1	14	TRBJ1-3	CSVEMPNSGNTIYF
TRBV14	16	TRBJ2-6	CASSPLDSSGANVLTF
TRBV7-9	18	TRBJ2-1	CASSLPAVQRDGYNEQFF
TRBV5-5	14	TRBJ2-7	CASSLLLGYYEQYF
TRBV9	23	TRBJ2-1	CASILGANVYSILRRSSYNEQFF
TRBV29-1	18	TRBJ2-5	CSVVTGWSQGLYQETQYF
TRBV5-1	17	TRBJ2-5	CASSLGTAPTWQESQYF
TRBV28	14	TRBJ1-6	CASSWDRGDSPLHF
TRBV6-5	13	TRBJ1-5	CASSYGTNQPQHF
TRBV12-3/TRBV12-4	13	TRBJ2-7	CASRLSGGHEQYF
TRBV5-6	16	TRBJ2-3	CASSLGVSLRTDTQYF
TRBV29-1	13	TRBJ1-1	CSVDEGANTEAFF
TRBV7-6	16	TRBJ2-1	CASSSIAGGSYNEQFF
TRBV5-1	15	TRBJ2-1	CASSPGQGLYNEQFF
TRBV6-5	13	TRBJ1-1	CASGGAFNTEAFF
TRBV18	15	TRBJ2-1	CASSTATSSYNDQFF
TRBV7-8	18	TRBJ2-1	CASSPRSVAVSSYNEQFF
TRBV7-8	16	TRBJ2-1	CASSLSWVGAYNEQFF
TRBV19	16	TRBJ2-1	CASSISGTSGSNEQFF
TRBV19	17	TRBJ2-1	CASSIGGIPSSYNEQFF
TRBV7-9	14	TRBJ1-1	CASSPPLLNTETFF
TRBV9	15	TRBJ1-5	CASSGAGRDDQPQHF
TRBV9	14	TRBJ2-3	CASSATDSTDTQYF
TRBV28	13	TRBJ2-1	CASSSNAYNKQFF
TRBV29-1	11	TRBJ2-7	CSVGQSYEQYF
TRBV11-2	16	TRBJ2-2	CASSLRGTLNTGELFF
TRBV7-9	16	TRBJ2-3	CASSGISSGSTDTQYF
TRBV12-3/TRBV12-4	17	TRBJ2-3	CASSWTSETPRTDTQYF
TRBV7-9	13	TRBJ1-1	CASSSGGPTEAFF
TRBV6-6	13	TRBJ2-7	CASSTVGSYEQYF
TRBV12-3/TRBV12-4	14	TRBJ2-2	CASIQGDNTGELFF
TRBV6-5	19	TRBJ2-3	CASRPQILAGGAVLDTQYF
TRBV10-3	14	TRBJ2-2	CAGTGAPNTGELFF
TRBV12-3/TRBV12-4	15	TRBJ2-3	CASSLRQHYTDTQYF
TRBV27	16	TRBJ2-7	CASSIHPGTEPYEQYF